The 30 T cell receptor beta chains below all came from one sample that was sequenced in a study of cytomegalovirus exposure and HLA in healthy donors. With 60 Vbeta and 13 Jbeta primers, the PCR was carried out. This table comes from immunoSEQ multiplex PCR, and its TCRdb copy is limited to in-frame clones, with some not included. The sample contains over 200,000 clones, around 80% of which appear only once. Material: PBMCs. These TCRs come from a woman aged 60-70 years in good health and CMV-seropositive.

This clone occurred once. The chain is built from TRBV5-1 and TRBJ1-4; 7 bases are a match to TRBD1. The CDR3 spans 14 residues. Germline V gene sequence: CDR1 SGHRS, CDR2 YFSETQ. The V segment lost 4 bases and the J segment 4 bases; nucleotides outside the gene matches: 4. CDR3 residues: CASSAGQNNEKLFF. The CDR3, as DNA: TGCGCCAGCAGCGCGGGACAGAATAATGAAAAACTGTTTTTT.

This sequence joins TRBV30 and TRBJ2-7; 10 bases fit TRBD2. The CDR3 totals 14 residues. J was trimmed by 5 bases and V by 5 bases; bases with no gene match: 9. Germline V lookup: CDR1 GTSNPN, CDR2 SVGIG (reference sequence). The CDR3: CAWRPSGSLNEQYF. CDR3 sequence (DNA): TGTGCCTGGCGACCTAGCGGGAGTCTCAACGAGCAGTACTTC.

V gene TRBV18 combines with J gene TRBJ2-7, with D tentatively TRBD1 (6 bases). V was clipped by 5 bases and J by 3 bases, with 17 bases between them. The CDR3 has 15 residues. CDR1 is KGHSH, CDR2 LQKENI, per germline. The CDR3 sequence is CASSSASGHLYEQYF. Here the CDR3 DNA reads TGTGCCAGCTCATCTGCATCGGGACACCTCTACGAGCAGTACTTC.

Comment on this clone: The same CDR3 is also encoded by other DNA sequences in this sample. The V gene is TRBV6-5, the J gene TRBJ2-7; 8 bases are a match to TRBD2. Germline CDR1 and CDR2: MNHEY and SVGAGI. The CDR3 covers 15 residues. V trimming: 0 bases; J trimming: 3 bases; junction bases outside the gene matches: 4. The chain's CDR3 is CASSYSTSGGYEQYF. The CDR3 nucleotides read TGTGCCAGCAGTTACTCGACAAGCGGGGGCTACGAGCAGTACTTC.

CDR3 in amino acids: CASSQVYGEQYNEQFF. As DNA, the CDR3 is TGCGCCAGCAGCCAAGTGTACGGGGAGCAATACAATGAGCAGTTCTTC. The genes are TRBV4-3 and TRBJ2-1, with a weak D call TRBD2 (5 bases). This CDR3 comprises 16 residues. Per the germline V gene, CDR1 is LGHNA and CDR2 is YSLEER. Trimming pared 1 base from V and 4 bases from J, leaving 14 bases between.

The chain joins TRBV6-1 to TRBJ2-1; TRBD2 matches at 9 bases. The CDR3 spans 15 residues. V lost 1 base to trimming and J lost 4 bases; unmatched junction nucleotides: 2. Looked up from germline, CDR1 is MNHNS and CDR2 is SASEGT. CDR3 sequence reads: CASSEGLAAYNEQFF. Here the CDR3 DNA reads TGTGCCAGCAGTGAAGGACTAGCGGCTTACAATGAGCAGTTCTTC.

This rearrangement joins TRBV15 to TRBJ1-1; weak D call: TRBD1 (5 bases). Germline-derived CDR1 and CDR2 are LNHNV and YYDKDF (reference sequence). V was cut by 6 bases and J by 0 bases, with 11 bases left in between. This CDR3 is built from 14 residues. CDR3 in DNA: TGTGCCACCAGGGGGGGAGGGATGAACACTGAAGCTTTCTTT. Protein sequence: CATRGGGMNTEAFF.

This chain connects TRBV10-3 to TRBJ2-7, with D unclear. Germline CDR1 reads ENHRY; CDR2 reads SYGVKD. The ends were cut back, 6 bases at V and 0 bases at J, with 6 bases in the middle. The CDR3 length is 12 residues. The CDR3 spells CAISLRSYEQYF. CDR3 in DNA: TGTGCCATCAGCCTGCGCTCCTACGAGCAGTACTTC.

The chain is built from TRBV19 and TRBJ1-2, with D perhaps TRBD1 (5 bases). Germline CDR1 and CDR2: LNHDA and SQIVND (reference sequence). Trimming pared 0 bases from V and 4 bases from J, leaving 9 bases between. The CDR3 totals 14 residues. The CDR3 spells CASSIDGGIYGYTF. For the CDR3, the DNA is TGTGCCAGTAGTATAGATGGGGGGATCTATGGCTACACCTTC.

The CDR3 is CASSYTGGGGTQYF. CDR3 bases: TGTGCCAGCAGCTATACAGGGGGAGGAGGGACCCAGTACTTC. The rearrangement links TRBV7-2 to TRBJ2-5; 8 nucleotides line up with TRBD1. With 4 bases clipped from V and 7 bases from J, the junction kept 8 bases outside the gene matches. CDR1 is SGHTA, CDR2 FQGNSA, per germline. The CDR3 runs 14 residues.

The genes are TRBV28 and TRBJ2-5, with TRBD1 identical over 9 bases. The CDR3 runs 15 residues. J was trimmed by 4 bases and V by 2 bases; bases with no gene match: 5. Per germline, CDR1 MDHEN and CDR2 SYDVKM. CDR3 nucleotide sequence: TGTGCCAGCAGTTTAAACCGACAGGGGGGAGAGACCCAGTACTTC. Amino acid sequence: CASSLNRQGGETQYF.

This clone was detected once. V gene TRBV7-9 combines with J gene TRBJ1-2; 8 bases line up with TRBD1. Germline trimming cut 8 bases from V and 5 bases from J; bases unmatched to any gene: 7. The CDR3 is 13 residues long. Germline CDR1 is SEHNR and CDR2 is FQNEAQ (reference sequence). CDR3 DNA: TGTGCCAGCGTCGGACAGGGACGATATGGCTACACCTTC. This codes for CASVGQGRYGYTF.

The chain carries TRBV18 and TRBJ1-2; D is ambiguous. Trimming pared 2 bases from V and 3 bases from J, leaving 13 bases between. The CDR3 loop spans 15 amino acids. The germline CDR1 and CDR2 sequences are KGHSH and LQKENI. The CDR3 sequence: CASSPADVGDYGYTF. CDR3 sequence (DNA): TGTGCCAGCTCACCAGCAGACGTCGGGGACTATGGCTACACCTTC.

The genes are TRBV6-6 and TRBJ1-5; D is possibly TRBD1 (6 bases). The CDR3 length is 16 residues. V was cut by 9 bases and J by 0 bases, with 18 bases left in between. Germline assignment: CDR1 MNHNY and CDR2 SVGAGI (reference sequence). The CDR3 DNA is TGTGCCAGTACCGGGACATTGACTAATAGCAATCAGCCCCAGCATTTT. Translating it yields CASTGTLTNSNQPQHF.

This rearrangement joins TRBV19 to TRBJ2-5; the match to TRBD1 covers 10 bases. The J call may be faulty, since TRBJ2-7 better matches the DNA end. This CDR3 comprises 14 residues. Germline V gene sequence: CDR1 LNHDA, CDR2 SQIVND (reference sequence). CDR3 sequence (DNA): TGTGCCAGTAGTATAGGGACAGGGGGCTACGAGCAGTACTTC. It codes for CASSIGTGGYEQYF.

V and J are TRBV6-6 and TRBJ2-3, with D hard to call. This CDR3 is 14 amino acids long. Germline values: CDR1 MNHNY, CDR2 SVGAGI (reference sequence). V gave up 5 bases and J gave up 1 base, with 10 bases separating them. CDR3 nucleotide sequence: TGTGCCAGCAGTGAGGCCTGGGGCACAGATACGCAGTATTTT. Translated, it gives CASSEAWGTDTQYF.

This rearrangement joins TRBV14 to TRBJ1-2, with D maybe TRBD1 (5 bases). The CDR3 sequence is 15 residues long. Germline V lookup: CDR1 SGHDN, CDR2 FVKESK. Trimming cost V 4 bases and J 2 bases, with 14 bases left between them. In nucleotides, the CDR3 is TGTGCCAGCAGCCCCCTCGGCAGGGTCAACTATGGCTACACCTTC. As protein: CASSPLGRVNYGYTF. Full variable domain (remainder filled in from reference TRBV14 and TRBJ1-2): EAGVTQFPSHSVIEKGQTVTLRCDPISGHDNLYWYRRVMGKEIKFLLHFVKESKQDESGMPNNRFLAERTGGTYSTLKVQPAELEDSGVYFCASSPLGRVNYGYTFGSGTRLTVV.

V usage is TRBV11-2 and J usage is TRBJ2-4; 9 nucleotides match TRBD1. Germline values: CDR1 SGHAT, CDR2 FQNNGV. The CDR3 covers 13 residues. V shed 5 bases, J shed 7 bases, and the junction held 3 bases outside the gene matches. The CDR3 loop reads CASSQGQGNIQYF. The CDR3 coding sequence is TGTGCCAGCAGCCAAGGACAGGGGAACATTCAGTACTTC.

The rearrangement joins TRBV5-1 to TRBJ1-5; D is uncertain. Trimming took 4 bases from V and 6 from J, leaving 14 bases between them. CDR1 and CDR2 (germline): SGHRS, YFSETQ. There are 14 residues in the CDR3. This chain's CDR3 is CASSGNPGSQPQHF. CDR3 bases: TGCGCCAGCAGCGGAAATCCGGGGAGTCAGCCCCAGCATTTT.

This chain links TRBV7-9 with TRBJ1-5; tentative D call: TRBD1 (5 bases). The length of the CDR3 is 13 residues. Germline loops: CDR1 SEHNR, CDR2 FQNEAQ (reference sequence). Trimming shortened V by 5 bases and J by 5 bases, and 10 bases separated the two germline ends. The CDR3 loop is CASSPGTYQPQHF. Here the CDR3 DNA reads TGTGCCAGCAGCCCCGGGACTTATCAGCCCCAGCATTTT. Supplemented by reference TRBV7-9 and TRBJ1-5, the full variable domain reads DTGVSQNPRHKITKRGQNVTFRCDPISEHNRLYWYRQTLGQGPEFLTYFQNEAQLEKSRLLSDRFSAERPKGSFSTLEIQRTEQGDSAMYLCASSPGTYQPQHFGDGTRLSIL.

The rearrangement joins TRBV4-1 to TRBJ2-5; tentative D call: TRBD1 (8 bases). Trimming took 0 bases from V and 6 from J, leaving 20 bases between them. The CDR3 spans 17 residues. Germline V CDR1 and CDR2: MGHRA, YSYEKL. The CDR3, as DNA: TGCGCCAGCAGCCAAGATGGGGGGGCAGGGGGCTCGAAGACCCAGTACTTC. Residues: CASSQDGGAGGSKTQYF.

The CDR3 coding sequence is TGCGCCAGCAGCTTGGGGGACAGTCCTATGATTGGCTACACCTTC. Translation gives CASSLGDSPMIGYTF. The chain carries TRBV5-1 and TRBJ1-2; TRBD1 matches at 7 bases. CDR1 and CDR2 (germline): SGHRS, YFSETQ. The CDR3 contains 15 residues. J was trimmed by 7 bases and V by 0 bases; bases with no gene match: 9.

The chain couples TRBV29-1 to TRBJ2-5; D gene uncertain. The CDR3 totals 12 residues. CDR1 is SQVTM and CDR2 is ANQGSEA in the germline V gene. Between the trimmed V and J ends, which lost 7 bases and 2 bases, there was a span of 11 bases. CDR3 sequence: CSARGWQETQYF. CDR3 coding DNA: TGCAGCGCCCGAGGTTGGCAAGAGACCCAGTACTTC. Full variable domain (missing parts from reference TRBV29-1 and TRBJ2-5): SAVISQKPSRDICQRGTSLTIQCQVDSQVTMMFWYRQQPGQSLTLIATANQGSEATYESGFVIDKFPISRPNLTFSTLTVSNMSPEDSSIYLCSARGWQETQYFGPGTRLLVL.

The CDR3 sequence is CAWTRRLGQPQHF. The CDR3 nucleotides read TGTGCCTGGACCCGGCGGTTGGGTCAGCCCCAGCATTTT. The chain has TRBV30 and TRBJ1-5; D gene ambiguous. V lost 4 bases to trimming and J lost 6 bases, with 13 bases between them. The CDR3 spans 13 residues. Germline values: CDR1 GTSNPN, CDR2 SVGIG (reference sequence).

This clone was counted once. This sequence joins TRBV21-1 and TRBJ1-2. TRBV21-1 is reported as a pseudogene. This CDR3 comprises 15 residues. The CDR3 sequence is CASISTGLRDDGYTF. As DNA, the CDR3 is TGTGCCAGCATCTCAACGGGACTTCGTGATGATGGCTACACCTTC.

As DNA, the CDR3 is TGTGCCAGCAGCTCCCGGGGTACCTCCTACAATGAGCAGTTCTTC. Translating gives CASSSRGTSYNEQFF. The V and J genes are TRBV7-9 and TRBJ2-1, with D perhaps matching TRBD2 (5 bases). The V end was cut by 4 bases, the J end by 0 bases, with 10 bases between. Looked up from germline, CDR1 is SEHNR and CDR2 is FQNEAQ (reference sequence). The CDR3 length is 15 residues.

The rearrangement uses TRBV30 and TRBJ2-1; TRBD1 agrees at 9 bases. The CDR3 length is 15 residues. The junction had 7 bases not matched to a gene; V was cut back by 0 bases and J by 7 bases. Looked up from germline, CDR1 is GTSNPN and CDR2 is SVGIG (reference sequence). CDR3 amino acids: CAWSVMGQGSNEQFF. In DNA, the CDR3 is TGTGCCTGGAGTGTAATGGGACAGGGAAGTAATGAGCAGTTCTTC.

The chain couples TRBV5-5 to TRBJ2-7; weak D call: TRBD1 (6 bases). This CDR3 has 12 residues. V was cut by 6 bases and J by 2 bases, with 9 bases left in between. Germline CDR1 is SGHKS and CDR2 is YYEKEE (reference sequence). The CDR3: CASIRGPYEQYF. CDR3 nucleotide sequence: TGTGCCAGCATCAGGGGCCCCTACGAGCAGTACTTC.

The CDR3 DNA follows: TGTGCCAGCAGCCTCATGGGGGGTGGCTACACCTTC. As protein: CASSLMGGGYTF. This rearrangement joins TRBV7-2 to TRBJ1-2; possibly TRBD1 for D (5 bases). The CDR3 runs 12 residues. The germline gives CDR1 SGHTA, CDR2 FQGNSA. V gave up 5 bases and J gave up 7 bases, with 11 bases separating them.

There are a few counts of this clone. The chain couples TRBV6-1 to TRBJ1-4; 7 bases match TRBD1. Germline CDR1 reads MNHNS; CDR2 reads SASEGT. Germline trimming cut 3 bases from V and 5 bases from J; bases unmatched to any gene: 9. This CDR3 has 16 amino acids. As DNA, the CDR3 is TGTGCCAGCAGTGAGATGGGGACAGTATTAAATGAAAAACTGTTTTTT. It encodes CASSEMGTVLNEKLFF.